A single sample gave rise to the 3 T cell receptor beta chains below, sequenced in a study of T-cell reconstitution after alpha-beta-depleted transplantation in children. Unique molecular identifiers were used in preparing the TCRbeta library. TCRdb re-called the PCR reads with MiXCR, one entry per CDR3 protein. The sample yields hundreds of thousands of distinct CDR3 sequences, about 17% seen once. The source material was PBMCs from the stem cell graft donor, sampled from the stem cell graft. The receptors originated from a human donor who donated a stem cell graft to a child with acute lymphoblastic leukemia.

This chain connects TRBV7-7 to TRBJ2-5, with 9 positions matching TRBD1. Germline V CDR1 and CDR2: SSHAT, FNYEAQ (reference sequence). Trimming cost V 1 base and J 11 bases; bases outside gene matches: 8. The CDR3 runs 14 residues. The CDR3 protein is CASSLDRVTGGQYF. In nucleotides, the CDR3 is TGTGCCAGCAGCTTAGACCGAGTGACAGGGGGACAGTACTTC. Full variable domain (rest looked up from reference TRBV7-7 and TRBJ2-5): GAGVSQSPRYKVTKRGQDVTLRCDPISSHATLYWYQQALGQGPEFLTYFNYEAQPDKSGLPSDRFSAERPEGSISTLTIQRTEQRDSAMYRCASSLDRVTGGQYFGPGTRLLVL.

The chain links TRBV29-1 to TRBJ2-7; 7 bases are shared with TRBD1. The CDR3 sequence is 13 residues long. CDR1 SQVTM and CDR2 ANQGSEA come from the germline V gene. J gave up 0 bases and V 5 bases, and 4 bases lay outside the gene matches. The CDR3 nucleotides read TGCAGCGTTTCGGGACAGAGCTCCTACGAGCAGTACTTC. It specifies CSVSGQSSYEQYF.

This clonotype was counted a few times. The chain joins TRBV20-1 to TRBJ2-2, with D perhaps matching TRBD1 (5 bases). Germline V CDR1 and CDR2: DFQATT, SNEGSKA (reference sequence). V gave up 3 bases and J gave up 4 bases, with 12 bases separating them. This CDR3 comprises 14 residues. CDR3 in amino acids: CSASGPQGTGELFF. The CDR3 DNA is TGCAGTGCTAGCGGCCCCCAGGGCACCGGGGAGCTGTTTTTT.